This TCR beta chain was observed in a study of hypomethylating agent response in myelodysplastic syndrome. As for the study in general: With a mean age of around 75 +/- 6.5 years, patients were most commonly cytogenetically diploid.

Bulk bone marrow was analyzed without sorting T-cell subsets. The repertoire was sequenced with immunoSEQ multiplex PCR; TCRdb's copy has only in-frame clones and lacks some. The repertoire holds about 4,000 clones, around 87% seen once, with 12% in the top ten. The material was bone marrow, obtained before or after starting hypomethylating agent treatment for myelodysplastic syndrome (not recorded which). This clonotype originated in a human donor with myelodysplastic syndrome.

CDR3 protein: CASSPRGAVGNEQYF. CDR3 in DNA: TGTGCCAGTAGTCCAAGGGGGGCCGTTGGCAACGAGCAGTACTTC. V and J are TRBV19 and TRBJ2-7; D tentatively reads TRBD1 or TRBD2 (6 bases each). Germline-derived CDR1 and CDR2 are LNHDA and SQIVND (reference sequence). The CDR3 is 15 amino acids. With 5 bases removed from V and 5 bases from J, the gap between germline ends came to 19 bases.